The TCR beta chain under discussion was sequenced for a study of T cell repertoires in aging, cancer and after chemotherapy (dated by TCRdb to about 2019). Broadly, across the study: Six donor age groups were covered, ranging from 30 or younger up to 70 or older, and each group contained at least three individuals. Paired pre- and post-chemotherapy samples in the solid tumor group came from brain tumor (glioblastoma) patients receiving temozolomide-based therapy. Roughly 9.6 million TCR reads were contained in the full dataset. Peripheral blood TCR beta repertoires from healthy donors and cancer patients were profiled to examine immunoaging and T cell reconstitution after chemotherapy. A cohort of some 210 cancer patients (approximately 92 with hematological and 110 to 140 with solid cancers) was assembled, and approximately 97 healthy donors were included as a reference group.

The germline V gene encodes CDR1 ENHRY and CDR2 SYGVKD. The CDR3 sequence holds 15 residues, the cysteine and phenylalanine included. The CDR3 DNA has 45 bases and is translated from base 1. The germline ends are 17 bases apart after V is trimmed by 9 bases and J by 0 bases. Rearranged TRB sequences spanning V, D and J segments were amplified by multiplex touch-down PCR using a mixed TRB-A/B primer pool. Illumina adapters and sample indices were attached to the amplicons through two consecutive PCR reactions run with Phusion HS II polymerase. Amplicons were gel-purified using the NucleoSpin Gel and PCR Clean-up kit and were subsequently checked with Qubit and an Agilent 2100 Bioanalyzer. Sequencing of the libraries was done on an Illumina MiSeq with paired-end, single-indexed 600-cycle runs. The paper's data handling went like this. TRB sequences were processed with MiXCR versions 2.12 and 3.0.5. Each unique CDR3 nucleotide sequence was treated as one clone, and only productive sequences with two or more reads were kept. The repertoire metrics were Shannon diversity, evenness, clonality (defined as one minus evenness), and alpha-parameterized diversity profiles covering alpha 0 to 5. The IGoR algorithm was used to compute generation probabilities of clones in paired pre- and post-chemotherapy samples. TCRdb took the public reads, trimmed them with fastp at Q25, ran MiXCR for clone calling and kept in-frame beta chains. Each CDR3 protein gets just one entry, which takes the most common genes and DNA from the rows behind it. These V and J calls rely on TCRdb rather than the paper's analysis. This sample holds 1,800 or so distinct CDR3 sequences; roughly a third were observed only once. The ten biggest clones cover around 19% of the sample.

In the case of this clonotype: Its antigen specificity is not known. No base quality values were provided; no much bigger clone lies one nucleotide off.

Genomic DNA extracted from peripheral blood, rather than sorted cells or RNA, was used as the source for amplification of TCR beta rearrangements. The investigation overall reported the following: According to the authors, the repertoire data do not allow conclusions to be drawn about immunological memory after chemotherapy. In healthy donors, the drop in TCR diversity with age came mainly from a loss of richness, whereas in cancer patients a loss of evenness also played a part. Compared with age-matched healthy donors, untreated patients with either hematological or solid cancers had significantly lower TCR diversity in the blood along with higher clonality. In both cancer cohorts, median generation probability rose over the chemotherapy interval, which suggests that the repertoire was reconstituted through rebound thymic output.

This receptor was identified in a human donor with a solid tumor. Material for sequencing was blood. The sequence links TRBV10-3 to TRBJ1-2; possibly the D gene is TRBD1, per 6 matching bases. The nucleotide sequence is given as TGTGCCATGAAAGCCGCAACAGGGTCTAACTATGGCTACACCTTC. Translated, it gives CAMKAATGSNYGYTF.